Below are 31 T cell receptor beta chains sequenced from a single sample in a study of CD8 T cells in ankylosing spondylitis. A single record per CDR3 protein comes from TCRdb applying MiXCR to the 5' RACE reads. This sample has some 140,000 distinct CDR3 sequences, with 7.5% to 9.5% found just once. The sequenced sample was synovial fluid, either unsorted or a sorted T cell fraction (not recorded which). These receptors all come from a male donor with ankylosing spondylitis.

This clonotype occurred many times. The chain employs TRBV12-3 or TRBV12-4 and TRBJ2-3; D possibly matches TRBD1 or TRBD2 (5 bases each). This CDR3 is built from 16 residues. Trimming shortened V by 2 bases and J by 2 bases, and 14 bases separated the two germline ends. CDR3 coding DNA: TGTGCCAGCAGTTTAAATGGGGGAGTCCCCACAGATACGCAGTATTTT. Translating gives CASSLNGGVPTDTQYF.

This clonotype was seen at least ten times. V is TRBV3-1 and J is TRBJ1-6; D gene unclear. Trimming pared 1 base from V and 10 bases from J, leaving 11 bases between. Germline CDR1 LGHDT, CDR2 YNNKEL (reference sequence). CDR3 length: 14 residues. The CDR3 region is CASSQVGSQSPLHF. The CDR3, as DNA: TGTGCCAGCAGCCAAGTGGGCTCCCAATCACCCCTCCACTTT.

This clonotype was observed at least ten times. V usage is TRBV7-6 and J usage is TRBJ2-3, with 9 bases identical to TRBD2. V was clipped by 1 base and J by 0 bases; unmatched bases: 2. Per germline, CDR1 SGHVS and CDR2 FNYEAQ. The CDR3 loop spans 16 amino acids. CDR3 sequence: CASSLGLAASTDTQYF. CDR3 DNA: TGTGCCAGCAGCTTAGGACTAGCGGCAAGCACAGATACGCAGTATTTT.

This clonotype was observed at least ten times. CDR3 loop: CASSLTRTYTEAFF. CDR3 sequence (DNA): TGCGCCAGCAGCTTGACACGGACATACACTGAAGCTTTCTTT. This chain uses TRBV5-1 with TRBJ1-1; TRBD1 is a possible D gene (5 bases). V gave up 1 base and J gave up 3 bases, with 10 bases separating them. CDR1 and CDR2 (germline): SGHRS, YFSETQ. The CDR3 runs to 14 residues.

The chain links TRBV7-2 to TRBJ2-1; 14 positions match TRBD2. V was pared by 1 base and J by 9 bases, with 5 bases of the junction left unmatched. CDR3 length: 16 residues. In germline, CDR1 is SGHTA, CDR2 FQGNSA. The CDR3 here is CASSLVGTSGSREQFF. In nucleotides, the CDR3 is TGTGCCAGCAGCTTAGTTGGGACTAGCGGGAGTCGTGAGCAGTTCTTC.

The chain is built from TRBV7-9 and TRBJ1-2; 8 bases agree with TRBD1. From germline, CDR1 is SEHNR and CDR2 FQNEAQ (reference sequence). This CDR3 spans 15 amino acids. V was clipped by 4 bases and J by 8 bases; unmatched bases: 12. Here the CDR3 DNA reads TGTGCCAGCAGCTACCTCGGACAGGGTGGGAGGGGCTACACCTTC. It translates to CASSYLGQGGRGYTF.

This clonotype was recorded many times. The chain has TRBV7-2 and TRBJ2-7, with D perhaps assigned TRBD1 or TRBD2 (5 bases each). The germline gives CDR1 SGHTA, CDR2 FQGNSA. V lost 5 bases to trimming and J lost 2 bases, with 13 bases between them. The CDR3 consists of 14 residues. The CDR3 DNA sequence: TGTGCCAGCAGCCCCGGGACGGTCACCTACGAGCAGTACTTC. It specifies CASSPGTVTYEQYF. Together with reference TRBV7-2 and TRBJ2-7, the CDR3 gives the full variable domain: GAGVSQSPSNKVTEKGKDVELRCDPISGHTALYWYRQSLGQGLEFLIYFQGNSAPDKSGLPSDRFSAERTGGSVSTLTIQRTQQEDSAVYLCASSPGTVTYEQYFGPGTRLTVT.

This clonotype has ten or more counts. The chain is built from TRBV7-2 and TRBJ2-5; 8 bases map to TRBD1. The V and J ends lost 5 bases and 4 bases, in that order; junction bases with no gene match: 9. CDR3 size: 15 residues. Looked up from germline, CDR1 is SGHTA and CDR2 is FQGNSA. CDR3 in DNA: TGTGCCAGCAGCCTGGGACAGGCAACGAGAGAGACCCAGTACTTC. This encodes CASSLGQATRETQYF.

There are many counts of this clonotype. The chain links TRBV12-3 or TRBV12-4 to TRBJ1-4; 10 positions match TRBD1. CDR3 length equals 15 residues. J lost 2 bases, V lost 6 bases, and 3 bases had no gene match. CDR3 coding DNA: TGTGCCAGCAGAGCGACAGGGGGCACTAATGAAAAACTGTTTTTT. It is translated as CASRATGGTNEKLFF.

There are many counts of this clonotype. The chain links TRBV5-1 to TRBJ2-7; D might be TRBD1 (5 bases). This CDR3 spans 13 amino acids. V was clipped by 6 bases and J by 3 bases, with 13 bases between them. The V gene's germline CDR1 is SGHRS and CDR2 YFSETQ. The CDR3 here is CASTEDDSYEQYF. The DNA for the CDR3 is TGCGCCAGCACCGAAGACGACAGCTACGAGCAGTACTTC.

This clonotype was counted ten times or more. The chain couples TRBV12-3 or TRBV12-4 to TRBJ1-5; tentatively, D is TRBD1 (6 bases). V shed 2 bases and J shed 0 bases, with 11 bases lying between them. This CDR3 region has 16 residues. The CDR3 DNA sequence: TGTGCCAGCAGTTTACGGGGGCGCAATAGCAATCAGCCCCAGCATTTT. It specifies CASSLRGRNSNQPQHF.

This clonotype was seen ten or more times. The chain is built from TRBV15 and TRBJ2-4, with 15 bases aligning to TRBD2. Trimming cost V 2 bases and J 3 bases; bases outside gene matches: 11. The CDR3 consists of 20 residues. Germline V gives CDR1 LNHNV, CDR2 YYDKDF (reference sequence). The DNA for the CDR3 is TGTGCCACCAGCAGACCCACCGGTGGACTAGCGGGAGGGGTCAAAAACATTCAGTACTTC. Translating gives CATSRPTGGLAGGVKNIQYF.

This clonotype was detected many times. The V call is TRBV11-2, the J call TRBJ2-5; D may correspond to TRBD1 or TRBD2 (6 bases each). Germline assignment: CDR1 SGHAT and CDR2 FQNNGV. This CDR3 region has 15 residues. The ends were cut back, 1 base at V and 4 bases at J, with 13 bases in the middle. The CDR3 sequence is CASSLARGVRETQYF. As DNA, the CDR3 is TGTGCCAGCAGCTTAGCGAGGGGGGTCAGAGAGACCCAGTACTTC.

This clonotype has at least ten counts. The V call is TRBV28, the J call TRBJ2-2; maybe TRBD2 (6 bases). CDR1 MDHEN and CDR2 SYDVKM come from the germline V gene. This CDR3 contains 13 residues. Trimming stripped 5 bases from V and 4 bases from J, with 8 bases between. The CDR3 sequence is CASSARGTGELFF. The CDR3 region has the DNA TGTGCCAGCAGTGCGCGGGGCACCGGGGAGCTGTTTTTT.

This clonotype was observed at least ten times. V and J are TRBV29-1 and TRBJ1-2; D may be TRBD1 (5 bases). CDR3 size: 14 residues. Trimming took off 6 bases at V and 6 bases at J, with 20 bases between the two ends. Germline CDR1 reads SQVTM; CDR2 reads ANQGSEA. CDR3 DNA: TGCAGCGTCATCTACGAGGGGATTGGGCATGGCTACACCTTC. Translated, it gives CSVIYEGIGHGYTF.

This clonotype occurred many times. J is TRBJ1-6 and V is TRBV20-1; D remains unclear. This CDR3 is built from 15 residues. The ends were cut back, 4 bases at V and 4 bases at J, with 14 bases in the middle. CDR1 and CDR2 (germline): DFQATT, SNEGSKA (reference sequence). The CDR3 sequence is CSATGRLPYNSPLHF. For the CDR3, the DNA is TGCAGTGCTACGGGCAGGCTTCCTTATAATTCACCCCTCCACTTT.

This clonotype was observed a few times. The chain couples TRBV4-2 to TRBJ2-3, with 7 bases fitting TRBD1. The CDR3 runs 19 residues. CDR1 LGHNA and CDR2 YNFKEQ come from the germline V gene. Trimming took 3 bases from V and 2 from J; bases not matched to a gene: 17. CDR3 DNA: TGTGCCAGCAGCCAGGATAGCATTAACAGGGGCTACTTCACAGATACGCAGTATTTT. It translates to CASSQDSINRGYFTDTQYF.

This clonotype was seen ten or more times. The chain recombines TRBV10-3 with TRBJ1-5; D is uncertain. Germline V lookup: CDR1 ENHRY, CDR2 SYGVKD. The V end lost 2 bases, the J end lost 4 bases, and 12 bases lay between the germline ends. The CDR3 contains 15 residues. Here the CDR3 DNA reads TGTGCCATCAGTGAGGGACTTAATAGGAATCAGCCCCAGCATTTT. The encoded protein is CAISEGLNRNQPQHF.

This clonotype has ten or more counts. The chain couples TRBV7-2 to TRBJ2-7, with TRBD2 matching 7 bases. The CDR3 runs to 15 residues. J lost 6 bases, V lost 5 bases, and 13 bases had no gene match. Germline CDR1 SGHTA, CDR2 FQGNSA. CDR3 bases: TGTGCCAGCAGCAGACCCGGGACCGAGCGGGGCGAGCAGTACTTC. Translating it yields CASSRPGTERGEQYF.

This clonotype occurred many times. The chain has TRBV7-2 and TRBJ2-3; 8 bases agree with TRBD2. V gave up 4 bases and J gave up 2 bases; unmatched junction bases: 8. From germline, CDR1 is SGHTA and CDR2 FQGNSA. This CDR3 has 16 amino acids. The CDR3 DNA follows: TGTGCCAGCAGCTCCCTCGGGGGGGCCAACACAGATACGCAGTATTTT. It translates to CASSSLGGANTDTQYF.

The genes are TRBV9 and TRBJ2-3; D might be TRBD2 (5 bases). Trimming removed 3 bases from V and 6 bases from J, with 14 bases in between. The CDR3 is 14 amino acids. The germline CDR1 and CDR2 sequences are SGDLS and YYNGEE. CDR3 DNA sequence: TGTGCCAGCAGCGCCCACGGGATGGCGGATACGCAGTATTTT. Its protein product is CASSAHGMADTQYF.

This clonotype showed up just a few times. The rearrangement joins TRBV7-3 to TRBJ2-3, with 9 positions matching TRBD2. Trimming took 5 bases from V and 5 from J; bases not matched to a gene: 8. Germline CDR1 and CDR2: SGHTA and FQGTGA. There are 15 residues in the CDR3. The CDR3: CASSRGRGGQDTQYF. The CDR3 nucleotides read TGTGCCAGCAGCCGGGGGCGGGGGGGCCAAGATACGCAGTATTTT.

The sample holds many counts of this clonotype. A clone one base away is much larger, so this may be a read error. This chain uses TRBV5-1 with TRBJ2-3; D unresolved. CDR1 and CDR2 (germline): SGHRS, YFSETQ. The CDR3 covers 11 residues. With 0 bases removed from V and 5 bases from J, the gap between germline ends came to 1 base. CDR3 DNA sequence: TGCGCCAGCAGCTTGGGAGATACGCAGTATTTT. It is translated as CASSLGDTQYF.

At least ten counts were recorded for this clonotype. V gene TRBV5-5 combines with J gene TRBJ2-5, with 7 bases aligning to TRBD1. This CDR3 has 14 amino acids. Germline lookup yields CDR1 SGHKS and CDR2 YYEKEE (reference sequence). The V and J ends lost 2 bases and 2 bases, in that order; junction bases with no gene match: 3. The CDR3 coding sequence is TGTGCCAGCAGCTTAAGGACAGGACAAGAGACCCAGTACTTC. It encodes CASSLRTGQETQYF.

The rearrangement links TRBV7-8 to TRBJ2-5; 10 nucleotides align to TRBD2. J was trimmed by 7 bases and V by 5 bases; bases with no gene match: 7. This CDR3 is 14 amino acids long. Germline CDR1 is SGHVS and CDR2 is FQNEAQ. The CDR3: CASSQLAGEWTQYF. The CDR3 DNA reads TGTGCCAGCAGCCAGCTAGCGGGGGAGTGGACCCAGTACTTC. Combining the CDR3 with reference TRBV7-8 and TRBJ2-5 gives the whole variable domain GAGVSQSPRYKVAKRGQDVALRCDPISGHVSLFWYQQALGQGPEFLTYFQNEAQLDKSGLPSDRFFAERPEGSVSTLKIQRTQQEDSAVYLCASSQLAGEWTQYFGPGTRLLVL.

The sample holds many counts of this clonotype. CDR3 region: CASSLLSPPETQYF. The CDR3 DNA sequence: TGTGCCAGCAGTTTACTTTCCCCCCCAGAGACCCAGTACTTC. This chain links TRBV28 with TRBJ2-5; no clear D. The CDR3 is 14 amino acids. Trimming shortened V by 2 bases and J by 4 bases, and 11 bases separated the two germline ends. The germline gives CDR1 MDHEN, CDR2 SYDVKM.

This clonotype was seen repeatedly, ten times or more. V usage is TRBV7-2 and J usage is TRBJ2-5, with 8 bases identical to TRBD2. Trimming at V came to 7 bases and at J to 5 bases, leaving 6 bases not matched to a gene. Germline V CDR1 and CDR2: SGHTA, FQGNSA. This CDR3 contains 13 residues. CDR3 amino acids: CASKAGGRETQYF. DNA of the CDR3: TGTGCCAGCAAGGCGGGAGGACGGGAGACCCAGTACTTC.

This clonotype has a count of ten or more. This chain links TRBV7-2 with TRBJ1-6; no clear D. Trimming removed 1 base from V and 4 bases from J, with 5 bases in between. The V gene's germline CDR1 is SGHTA and CDR2 FQGNSA. CDR3 size: 14 residues. CDR3 loop: CASSLGIYNSPLHF. In DNA form, the CDR3 reads TGTGCCAGCAGCTTAGGGATTTATAATTCACCCCTCCACTTT.

This clonotype is labeled medium-sized. The chain carries TRBV12-3 or TRBV12-4 and TRBJ2-2; no clear D gene. The V gene lost 3 bases and the J gene lost 9 bases, with 5 bases spanning the gap. This CDR3 is 11 amino acids long. The CDR3 DNA is TGTGCCAGCAGTTTTGCCTGGGAGCTGTTTTTT. This gives the protein CASSFAWELFF.

This clonotype was detected a few times. This rearrangement joins TRBV7-2 to TRBJ1-5; D ambiguous. The germline V gene encodes CDR1 SGHTA and CDR2 FQGNSA. Between the trimmed V and J ends, which lost 5 bases and 7 bases, there was a span of 12 bases. The CDR3 consists of 13 residues. CDR3 region: CASSPSPRQPQHF. CDR3 in DNA: TGTGCCAGCAGCCCCTCCCCTAGACAGCCCCAGCATTTT.

Comments on this clonotype: One end of the junction fails to match germline, which may point to a read error. The V call is TRBV7-7, the J call TRBJ1-2, with D possibly matching TRBD1 (6 bases). The CDR3 consists of 16 residues. From germline, CDR1 is SSHAT and CDR2 FNYEAQ (reference sequence). DNA of the CDR3: TGTGCTAGCAGCTTAGCATCGGGGGCCACTAACTATGGCTACACCTTC. This gives the protein CASSLASGATNYGYTF.